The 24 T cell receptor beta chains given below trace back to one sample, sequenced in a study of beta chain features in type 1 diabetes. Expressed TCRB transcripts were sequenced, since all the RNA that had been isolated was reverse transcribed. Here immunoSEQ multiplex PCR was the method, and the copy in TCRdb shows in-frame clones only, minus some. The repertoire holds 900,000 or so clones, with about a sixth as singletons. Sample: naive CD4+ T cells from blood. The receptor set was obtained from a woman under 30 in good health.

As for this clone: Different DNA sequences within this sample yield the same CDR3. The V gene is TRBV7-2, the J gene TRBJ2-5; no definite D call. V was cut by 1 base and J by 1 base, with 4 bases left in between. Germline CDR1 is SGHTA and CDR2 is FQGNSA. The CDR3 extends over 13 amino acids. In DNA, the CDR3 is TGTGCCAGCAGCTTAGGGGTCCAAGAGACCCAGTACTTC. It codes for CASSLGVQETQYF.

The DNA of the CDR3 is TGTGCCATCAAGCAGGGAAGCTCCTACAATGAGCAGTTCTTC. Amino acids: CAIKQGSSYNEQFF. The V gene is TRBV10-3, the J gene TRBJ2-1, with D possibly matching TRBD1 (5 bases). CDR1 and CDR2 (germline): ENHRY, SYGVKD. V dropped 7 bases and J dropped 0 bases, with 10 bases sitting between them. The CDR3 loop spans 14 amino acids.

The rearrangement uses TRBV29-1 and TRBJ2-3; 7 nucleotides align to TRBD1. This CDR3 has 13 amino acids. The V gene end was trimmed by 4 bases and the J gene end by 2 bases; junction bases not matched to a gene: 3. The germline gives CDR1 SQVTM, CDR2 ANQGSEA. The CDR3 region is CSVVTGPTDTQYF. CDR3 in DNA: TGCAGCGTTGTGACAGGGCCCACAGATACGCAGTATTTT.

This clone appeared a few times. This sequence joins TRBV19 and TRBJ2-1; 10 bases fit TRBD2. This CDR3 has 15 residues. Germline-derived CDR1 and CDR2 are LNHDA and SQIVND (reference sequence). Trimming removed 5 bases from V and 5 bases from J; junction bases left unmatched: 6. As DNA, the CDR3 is TGTGCCAGTAGTGTCCTGACTAGCGGGCACAATGAGCAGTTCTTC. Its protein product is CASSVLTSGHNEQFF.

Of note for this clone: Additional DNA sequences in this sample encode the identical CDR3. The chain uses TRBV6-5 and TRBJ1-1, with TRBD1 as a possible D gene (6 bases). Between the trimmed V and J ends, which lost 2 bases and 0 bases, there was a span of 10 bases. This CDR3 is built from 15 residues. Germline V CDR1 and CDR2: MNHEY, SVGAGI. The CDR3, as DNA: TGTGCCAGCAGTTACACCGGGGGCATGAACACTGAAGCTTTCTTT. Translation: CASSYTGGMNTEAFF.

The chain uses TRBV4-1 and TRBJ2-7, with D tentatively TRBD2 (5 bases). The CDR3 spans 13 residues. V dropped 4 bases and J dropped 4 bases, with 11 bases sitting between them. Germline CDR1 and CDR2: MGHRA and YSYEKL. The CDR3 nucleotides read TGCGCCAGCAGCCTCGGGCTAGCTTACGAGCAGTACTTC. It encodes CASSLGLAYEQYF.

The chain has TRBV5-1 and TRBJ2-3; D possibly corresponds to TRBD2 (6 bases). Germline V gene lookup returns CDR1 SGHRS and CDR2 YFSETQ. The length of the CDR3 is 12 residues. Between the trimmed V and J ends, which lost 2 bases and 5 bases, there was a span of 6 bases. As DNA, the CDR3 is TGCGCCAGCAGCTTTAGCGGAGATACGCAGTATTTT. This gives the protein CASSFSGDTQYF.

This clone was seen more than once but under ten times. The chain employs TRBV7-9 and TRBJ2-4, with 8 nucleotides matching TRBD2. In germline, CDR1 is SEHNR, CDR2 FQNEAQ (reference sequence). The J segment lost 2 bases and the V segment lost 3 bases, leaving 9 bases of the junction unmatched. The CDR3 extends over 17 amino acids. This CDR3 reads CASSLSGSGLSKNIQYF. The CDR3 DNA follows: TGTGCCAGCAGCTTGAGCGGGAGCGGGTTATCCAAAAACATTCAGTACTTC.

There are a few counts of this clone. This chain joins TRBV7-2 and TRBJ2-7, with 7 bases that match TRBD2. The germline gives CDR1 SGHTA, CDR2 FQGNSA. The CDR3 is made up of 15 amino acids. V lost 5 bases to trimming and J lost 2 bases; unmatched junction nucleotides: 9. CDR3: CASSPSGMITYEQYF. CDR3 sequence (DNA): TGTGCCAGCAGCCCGAGCGGGATGATCACCTACGAGCAGTACTTC.

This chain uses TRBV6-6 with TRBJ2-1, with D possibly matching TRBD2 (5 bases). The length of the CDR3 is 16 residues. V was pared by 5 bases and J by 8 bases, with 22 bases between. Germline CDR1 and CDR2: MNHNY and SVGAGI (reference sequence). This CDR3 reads CASSPDAGPPRYEQFF. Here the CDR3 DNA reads TGTGCCAGCAGTCCAGACGCGGGTCCCCCAAGGTATGAGCAGTTCTTC.

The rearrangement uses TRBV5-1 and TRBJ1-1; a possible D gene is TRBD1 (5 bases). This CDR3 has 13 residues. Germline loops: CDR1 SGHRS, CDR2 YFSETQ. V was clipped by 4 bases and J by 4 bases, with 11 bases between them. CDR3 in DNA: TGCGCCAGCAGCGGTTCCGGGGGCACTGAAGCTTTCTTT. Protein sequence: CASSGSGGTEAFF. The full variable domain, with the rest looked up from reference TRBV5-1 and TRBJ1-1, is KAGVTQTPRYLIKTRGQQVTLSCSPISGHRSVSWYQQTPGQGLQFLFEYFSETQRNKGNFPGRFSGRQFSNSRSEMNVSTLELGDSALYLCASSGSGGTEAFFGQGTRLTVV.

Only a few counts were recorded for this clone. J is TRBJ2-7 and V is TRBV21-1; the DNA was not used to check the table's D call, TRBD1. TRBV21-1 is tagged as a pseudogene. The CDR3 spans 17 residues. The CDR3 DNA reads TGTGCCAGCAGCAAAGAAATACGGTACAGGGACCTCTACGAGCAGTACTTC. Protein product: CASSKEIRYRDLYEQYF.

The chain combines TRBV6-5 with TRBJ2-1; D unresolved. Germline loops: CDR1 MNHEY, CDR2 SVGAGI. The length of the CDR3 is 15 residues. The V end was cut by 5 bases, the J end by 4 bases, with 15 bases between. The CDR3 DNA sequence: TGTGCCAGCAGTAGACGACGGGCGCCGTACAATGAGCAGTTCTTC. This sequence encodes CASSRRRAPYNEQFF.

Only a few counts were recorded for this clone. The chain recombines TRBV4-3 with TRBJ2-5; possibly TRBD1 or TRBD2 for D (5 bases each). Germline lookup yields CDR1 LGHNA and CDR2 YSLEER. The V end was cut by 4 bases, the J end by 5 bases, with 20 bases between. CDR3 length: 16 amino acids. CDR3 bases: TGCGCCAGCAGCCTGGGGCCGGGGACCCCACAGGAGACCCAGTACTTC. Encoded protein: CASSLGPGTPQETQYF.

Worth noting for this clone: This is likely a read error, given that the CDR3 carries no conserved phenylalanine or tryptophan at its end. DNA of the CDR3: TGTGCCAGCAGTCGGACAGCGCTGTATCGCGGGGAGCTGTTTCTT. Protein: CASSRTALYRGELFL. This chain joins TRBV7-2 and TRBJ2-2; D may be TRBD1 (6 bases). The CDR3 contains 15 residues. V gave up 6 bases and J gave up 7 bases, with 18 bases separating them. Germline CDR1 is SGHTA and CDR2 is FQGNSA.

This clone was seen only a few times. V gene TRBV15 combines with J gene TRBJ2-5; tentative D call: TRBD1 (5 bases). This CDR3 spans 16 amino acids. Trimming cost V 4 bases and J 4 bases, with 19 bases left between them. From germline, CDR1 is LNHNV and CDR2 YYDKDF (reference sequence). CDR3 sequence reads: CATSMRRGAVGETQYF. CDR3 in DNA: TGTGCCACCAGCATGCGAAGGGGCGCCGTGGGAGAGACCCAGTACTTC.

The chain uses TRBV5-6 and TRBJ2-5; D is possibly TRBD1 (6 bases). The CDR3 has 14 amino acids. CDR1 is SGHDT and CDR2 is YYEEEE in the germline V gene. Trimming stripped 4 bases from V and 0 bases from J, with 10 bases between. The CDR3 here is CASSATGYQETQYF. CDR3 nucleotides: TGTGCCAGCAGCGCCACAGGGTACCAAGAGACCCAGTACTTC.

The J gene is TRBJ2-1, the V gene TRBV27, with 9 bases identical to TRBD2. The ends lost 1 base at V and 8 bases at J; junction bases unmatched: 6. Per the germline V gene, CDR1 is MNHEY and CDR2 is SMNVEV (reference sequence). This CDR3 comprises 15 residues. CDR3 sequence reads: CASSLFGTSPYEQFF. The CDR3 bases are TGTGCCAGCAGTTTATTTGGGACTAGCCCCTATGAGCAGTTCTTC.

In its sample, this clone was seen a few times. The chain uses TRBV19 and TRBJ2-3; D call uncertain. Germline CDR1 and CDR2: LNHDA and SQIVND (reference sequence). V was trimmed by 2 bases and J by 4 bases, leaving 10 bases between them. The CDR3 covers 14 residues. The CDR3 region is CASSIYHPADTQYF. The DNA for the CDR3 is TGTGCCAGTAGTATATACCATCCGGCAGATACGCAGTATTTT.

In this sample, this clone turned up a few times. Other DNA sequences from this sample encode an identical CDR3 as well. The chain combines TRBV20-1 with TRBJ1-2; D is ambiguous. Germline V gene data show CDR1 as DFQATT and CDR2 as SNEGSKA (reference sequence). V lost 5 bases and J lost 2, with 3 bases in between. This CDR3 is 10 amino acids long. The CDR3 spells CSAPNYGYTF. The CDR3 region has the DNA TGCAGTGCTCCGAACTATGGCTACACCTTC.

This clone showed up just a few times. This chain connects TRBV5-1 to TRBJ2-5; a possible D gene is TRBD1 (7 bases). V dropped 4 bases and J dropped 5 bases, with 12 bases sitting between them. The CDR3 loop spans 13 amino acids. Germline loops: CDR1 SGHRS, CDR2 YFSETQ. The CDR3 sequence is CASSQGGRETQYF. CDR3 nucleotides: TGCGCCAGCAGCCAGGGGGGAAGGGAGACCCAGTACTTC. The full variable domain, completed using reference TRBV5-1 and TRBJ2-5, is KAGVTQTPRYLIKTRGQQVTLSCSPISGHRSVSWYQQTPGQGLQFLFEYFSETQRNKGNFPGRFSGRQFSNSRSEMNVSTLELGDSALYLCASSQGGRETQYFGPGTRLLVL.

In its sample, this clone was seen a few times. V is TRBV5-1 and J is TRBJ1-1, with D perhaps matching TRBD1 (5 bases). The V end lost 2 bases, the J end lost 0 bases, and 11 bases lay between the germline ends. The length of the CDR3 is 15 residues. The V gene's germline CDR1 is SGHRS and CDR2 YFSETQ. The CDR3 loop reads CASSFTGGMNTEAFF. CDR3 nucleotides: TGCGCCAGCAGCTTTACGGGGGGGATGAACACTGAAGCTTTCTTT.

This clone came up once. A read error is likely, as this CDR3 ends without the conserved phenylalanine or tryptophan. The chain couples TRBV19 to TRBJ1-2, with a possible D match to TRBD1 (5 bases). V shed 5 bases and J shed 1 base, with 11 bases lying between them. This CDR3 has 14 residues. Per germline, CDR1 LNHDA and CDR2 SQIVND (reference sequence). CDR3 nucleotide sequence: TGTGCCAGTAGTCGCCTTCAGGGTAACTATGGCTACACCTTA. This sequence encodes CASSRLQGNYGYTL.

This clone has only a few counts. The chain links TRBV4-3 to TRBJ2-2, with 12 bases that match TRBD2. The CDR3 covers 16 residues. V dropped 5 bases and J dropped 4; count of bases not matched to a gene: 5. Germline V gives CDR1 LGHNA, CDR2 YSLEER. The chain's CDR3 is CASSVGLAGSTGELFF. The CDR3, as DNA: TGCGCCAGCAGCGTAGGACTAGCGGGAAGCACCGGGGAGCTGTTTTTT.